This T cell receptor (beta chain) was recovered during a study of T cells in Graves' hyperthyroidism and ophthalmopathy. Study-level points and caveats: Ophthalmopathy was identified by the model a median roughly 6.5 months ahead of onset.

This clonotype has more than one count but fewer than ten. Its antigen remains unknown. This may come from a read error, since a much larger clone is one base off. With duration under 3 months, ophthalmopathy was active: Clinical Activity Score at least 3, NOSPECS at least 4. PBMCs were derived from 10 ml fresh peripheral blood. RNA transcripts provided the source from which TCR beta CDR3 regions were amplified. Primed by the HTBI set, a first-round RT-PCR was run on the TCR CDR3. TCRdb re-analysed the multiplex PCR reads in MiXCR, keeping a single row per CDR3 protein. The repertoire holds under 350,000 distinct CDR3 sequences, 15% to 20% seen once, with roughly 50% in the top ten. The CDR3 length is 14 residues. The V gene's germline CDR1 is SGHAT and CDR2 FQDESV (reference sequence).

The sequenced material came from blood. The V and J genes are TRBV11-1 and TRBJ2-2; TRBD1 might be the D (5 bases). The source is a woman aged 55-70 years with Graves' ophthalmopathy. CDR3: CTSSLAAGSGELFF. The CDR3 coding sequence is TGTACCAGCAGCTTAGCCGCAGGGTCCGGGGAGCTGTTTTTT.